The 32 T cell receptor beta chains presented below share a single source sample, sequenced in a study of blood T cells in healthy people across ages. A sample-barcoded 5' primer and a J-beta primer mix were used in a second PCR of roughly 7 to 11 cycles. MiXCR, run by TCRdb on the 5' RACE reads, gives a single entry per CDR3 protein. Seen here are 650,000 to 1,000,000 distinct CDR3 sequences, roughly 40% observed once, and the top ten hold 10% to 15%. The source material was blood. These receptors originate from a man aged 18-30 years in good health.

V usage is TRBV12-3 or TRBV12-4 and J usage is TRBJ1-3; no definite D call. The CDR3 has 14 amino acids. V lost 4 bases to trimming and J lost 4 bases, with 11 bases between them. CDR3 sequence reads: CASSSRIGGNTIYF. The CDR3 DNA sequence: TGTGCCAGCAGTTCGAGAATAGGAGGAAACACCATATATTTT.

Ten or more counts support this clonotype. This chain joins TRBV5-5 and TRBJ2-7; 8 nucleotides agree with TRBD1. This CDR3 spans 13 amino acids. V dropped 0 bases and J dropped 6; count of bases not matched to a gene: 2. Germline lookup yields CDR1 SGHKS and CDR2 YYEKEE (reference sequence). The CDR3 loop reads CASSLGQGSEQYF. CDR3 nucleotides: TGTGCCAGCAGCTTGGGACAGGGGAGCGAGCAGTACTTC.

The chain has TRBV28 and TRBJ2-7; 8 nucleotides match TRBD1. The CDR3 loop spans 15 amino acids. Germline V gene sequence: CDR1 MDHEN, CDR2 SYDVKM. Trimming took 6 bases from V and 2 from J; bases not matched to a gene: 9. The CDR3 reads CASSPPGGEAYEQYF. The CDR3 nucleotides read TGTGCCAGCAGCCCTCCAGGGGGCGAAGCCTACGAGCAGTACTTC.

V is TRBV7-2 and J is TRBJ1-2; 8 bases fit TRBD1. Germline V gene data show CDR1 as SGHTA and CDR2 as FQGNSA. The length of the CDR3 is 12 residues. V gave up 5 bases and J gave up 12 bases; unmatched junction bases: 8. CDR3 nucleotide sequence: TGTGCCAGCAGCGGAGGGACAGGACGGGACACCTTC. Its protein product is CASSGGTGRDTF.

V and J are TRBV11-2 and TRBJ2-3, with D tentatively TRBD1 or TRBD2 (5 bases each). This CDR3 is 16 amino acids long. Germline V lookup: CDR1 SGHAT, CDR2 FQNNGV. V shed 5 bases and J shed 1 base, with 16 bases lying between them. CDR3 DNA sequence: TGTGCCAGCAGCACGTCAGGGTGGGACGGCACAGATACGCAGTATTTT. Its translation is CASSTSGWDGTDTQYF.

This clonotype was detected a few times. The chain employs TRBV7-9 and TRBJ2-3; TRBD2 might be the D (7 bases). CDR1 SEHNR and CDR2 FQNEAQ come from the germline V gene (reference sequence). Trimming took 2 bases from V and 2 from J, leaving 14 bases between them. This CDR3 spans 16 amino acids. In nucleotides, the CDR3 is TGTGCCAGCAGCTTAAGGTGGGGGGGCGACACAGATACGCAGTATTTT. Translating gives CASSLRWGGDTDTQYF.

The rearrangement uses TRBV7-8 and TRBJ1-2; D ambiguous. V was shortened by 0 bases and J by 3 bases, with 23 bases between the two germline ends. Germline CDR1 and CDR2: SGHVS and FQNEAQ. The CDR3 totals 19 residues. CDR3 DNA sequence: TGTGCCAGCAGCTTAGCGGTGGTGGGCAGCCCGAATCCTCACTATGGCTACACCTTC. This gives the protein CASSLAVVGSPNPHYGYTF. The full variable domain, its missing parts supplied by reference TRBV7-8 and TRBJ1-2, is GAGVSQSPRYKVAKRGQDVALRCDPISGHVSLFWYQQALGQGPEFLTYFQNEAQLDKSGLPSDRFFAERPEGSVSTLKIQRTQQEDSAVYLCASSLAVVGSPNPHYGYTFGSGTRLTVV.

The chain combines TRBV4-1 with TRBJ1-5, with D possibly being TRBD1 (5 bases). The V end lost 4 bases, the J end lost 9 bases, and 19 bases lay between the germline ends. CDR3 size: 15 residues. Germline assignment: CDR1 MGHRA and CDR2 YSYEKL. The CDR3 here is CASSLRDVSKGPQHF. CDR3 coding DNA: TGCGCCAGCAGCCTACGGGACGTCTCGAAGGGGCCCCAGCATTTT.

V is TRBV5-1 and J is TRBJ2-5, with TRBD1 matching over 7 bases. Germline lookup yields CDR1 SGHRS and CDR2 YFSETQ. The CDR3 contains 15 residues. The junction had 14 bases not matched to a gene; V was cut back by 1 base and J by 11 bases. The CDR3 sequence: CASSLIQRGLEEQYF. DNA for the CDR3: TGCGCCAGCAGCTTGATTCAGAGGGGGCTGGAGGAGCAGTACTTC.

Regarding this clonotype: A junction end diverges from the germline sequence, so it may reflect a read error. V and J are TRBV5-1 and TRBJ2-5; weak D call: TRBD2 (6 bases). The CDR3 length is 14 residues. CDR1 SGHRS and CDR2 YFSETQ come from the germline V gene. CDR3 loop: CAGSLGDSKETQYF. CDR3 bases: TGCGCCGGCAGCTTGGGGGACTCGAAAGAGACCCAGTACTTC.

This clonotype showed up just a few times. This rearrangement joins TRBV5-1 to TRBJ2-4; tentatively, D is TRBD1 (6 bases). Germline V gene data show CDR1 as SGHRS and CDR2 as YFSETQ. V shed 4 bases and J shed 13 bases, with 15 bases lying between them. The CDR3 sequence is 12 residues long. The CDR3: CASSRNRDTQYF. CDR3 coding DNA: TGCGCCAGCAGCCGGAACCGGGACACCCAGTACTTC. Complete variable domain (other parts from reference TRBV5-1 and TRBJ2-4): KAGVTQTPRYLIKTRGQQVTLSCSPISGHRSVSWYQQTPGQGLQFLFEYFSETQRNKGNFPGRFSGRQFSNSRSEMNVSTLELGDSALYLCASSRNRDTQYFGAGTRLSVL.

V and J are TRBV7-2 and TRBJ1-1; D is unclear. Per germline, CDR1 SGHTA and CDR2 FQGNSA. There are 13 residues in the CDR3. Trimming removed 1 base from V and 4 bases from J, with 7 bases in between. This CDR3 reads CASSLDYSTEAFF. The CDR3, as DNA: TGTGCCAGCAGCTTAGATTATAGCACTGAAGCTTTCTTT.

The rearrangement joins TRBV7-2 to TRBJ2-5; 14 positions match TRBD2. CDR3 length: 16 amino acids. V trimming: 5 bases; J trimming: 1 base; junction bases outside the gene matches: 3. Germline V gene data show CDR1 as SGHTA and CDR2 as FQGNSA. The CDR3 DNA reads TGTGCCAGCAGCATCGGACTAGCGGGGGGCCAAGAGACCCAGTACTTC. Protein sequence: CASSIGLAGGQETQYF. The complete variable domain, with remaining parts taken from reference TRBV7-2 and TRBJ2-5, reads GAGVSQSPSNKVTEKGKDVELRCDPISGHTALYWYRQSLGQGLEFLIYFQGNSAPDKSGLPSDRFSAERTGGSVSTLTIQRTQQEDSAVYLCASSIGLAGGQETQYFGPGTRLLVL.

This clonotype was recorded a few times. The chain links TRBV6-2 or TRBV6-3 to TRBJ2-1, with D perhaps matching TRBD1 (5 bases). CDR3 size: 13 residues. V lost 0 bases and J lost 12, with 12 bases in between. The germline CDR1 and CDR2 sequences are MNHEY and SVGEGT. The CDR3 is CASSYSGRGGQFF. The CDR3, as DNA: TGTGCCAGCAGTTACTCAGGAAGGGGTGGGCAGTTCTTC.

This chain uses TRBV29-1 with TRBJ2-7; D remains unclear. The J call may be mistaken, given a closer DNA end match to TRBJ2-5. Germline V CDR1 and CDR2: SQVTM, ANQGSEA. The CDR3 spans 11 residues. CDR3 DNA: TGCAGCGTTGCGCAGCTAGAGACCCAGTACTTC. It is translated as CSVAQLETQYF.

This clonotype was detected many times. This rearrangement joins TRBV25-1 to TRBJ2-7, with D tentatively TRBD1 (6 bases). V was clipped by 6 bases and J by 3 bases, with 12 bases between them. Germline V gene sequence: CDR1 MGHDK, CDR2 SYGVNS. There are 13 residues in the CDR3. The CDR3 DNA reads TGTGCCAGCAGCGAGGACAGAAACTACGAGCAGTACTTC. Protein: CASSEDRNYEQYF.

The chain carries TRBV12-3 or TRBV12-4 and TRBJ1-6; no clear D gene. This CDR3 is 14 amino acids long. Between the trimmed V and J ends, which lost 5 bases and 8 bases, there was a span of 13 bases. The CDR3 loop reads CASSRRFEDSPLHF. Written as DNA, the CDR3 is TGTGCCAGCAGTAGGAGGTTTGAGGATTCACCCCTCCACTTT.

The rearrangement links TRBV15 to TRBJ2-1, with 12 nucleotides matching TRBD1. J was trimmed by 8 bases and V by 2 bases; bases with no gene match: 16. The CDR3 is 19 residues long. Looked up from germline, CDR1 is LNHNV and CDR2 is YYDKDF (reference sequence). The CDR3 loop reads CATSRSRDRGLLKEHEQFF. The CDR3 DNA follows: TGTGCCACCAGCAGATCCCGGGACAGGGGGCTGCTAAAAGAACATGAGCAGTTCTTC.

This clonotype showed up just a few times. The chain is built from TRBV4-3 and TRBJ1-4, with D possibly matching TRBD1 (6 bases). V was pared by 1 base and J by 3 bases, with 12 bases between. This CDR3 has 16 amino acids. Germline V gene lookup returns CDR1 LGHNA and CDR2 YSLEER. DNA of the CDR3: TGCGCCAGCAGCCAAGGGGGGGCAGTTTCTAATGAAAAACTGTTTTTT. It translates to CASSQGGAVSNEKLFF.

The genes are TRBV18 and TRBJ2-7; D is perhaps TRBD1 (7 bases). Per germline, CDR1 KGHSH and CDR2 LQKENI. The CDR3 extends over 15 amino acids. Trimming cost V 6 bases and J 4 bases, with 19 bases left between them. CDR3 in amino acids: CASSPRQGGGYEQYF. Here the CDR3 DNA reads TGTGCCAGCTCCCCTAGACAGGGAGGCGGTTACGAGCAGTACTTC.

This clonotype was picked up a small number of times. The chain combines TRBV3-1 with TRBJ2-2, with no clear D. This CDR3 has 14 residues. CDR1 is LGHDT, CDR2 YNNKEL, per germline (reference sequence). Trimming shortened V by 0 bases and J by 2 bases, and 4 bases separated the two germline ends. CDR3 DNA: TGTGCCAGCAGCCAAGACCACAACACCGGGGAGCTGTTTTTT. Its translation is CASSQDHNTGELFF. The full variable domain, with the rest looked up from reference TRBV3-1 and TRBJ2-2, is DTAVSQTPKYLVTQMGNDKSIKCEQNLGHDTMYWYKQDSKKFLKIMFSYNNKELIINETVPNRFSPKSPDKAHLNLHINSLELGDSAVYFCASSQDHNTGELFFGEGSRLTVL.

The chain joins TRBV4-2 to TRBJ1-2; possible D gene TRBD1, 5 bases. This CDR3 has 17 amino acids. CDR1 LGHNA and CDR2 YNFKEQ come from the germline V gene. V was trimmed by 1 base and J by 4 bases, leaving 19 bases between them. The CDR3 region is CASSQAGDAPGGYGYTF. In DNA, the CDR3 is TGTGCCAGCAGCCAAGCCGGGGACGCGCCAGGAGGCTATGGCTACACCTTC.

This clonotype was seen more than once but under ten times. V usage is TRBV3-1 and J usage is TRBJ2-1, with D perhaps TRBD1 or TRBD2 (7 bases each). The CDR3 runs to 15 residues. Germline CDR1 is LGHDT and CDR2 is YNNKEL (reference sequence). Trimming took 4 bases from V and 13 from J, leaving 23 bases between them. The CDR3 spells CASSPGGRGLETQFF. In DNA form, the CDR3 reads TGTGCCAGCAGCCCTGGGGGGAGGGGGCTAGAGACCCAGTTCTTC.

In its sample, this clonotype was seen a few times. The chain joins TRBV7-3 to TRBJ2-3; tentatively, D is TRBD1 (6 bases). This CDR3 has 19 amino acids. V was pared by 2 bases and J by 2 bases, with 23 bases between. Germline V gene lookup returns CDR1 SGHTA and CDR2 FQGTGA. The CDR3 here is CASSLVPGQGTRHTDTQYF. The CDR3 DNA reads TGTGCCAGCAGCTTAGTCCCCGGCCAGGGGACAAGGCACACAGATACGCAGTATTTT.

This clonotype came up a few times. Here the CDR3 DNA reads TGTGCCAGCAGTTTTATCGCGACGGAGACCCAGTACTTC. Translating gives CASSFIATETQYF. The chain is built from TRBV27 and TRBJ2-5; D gene ambiguous. Germline V gives CDR1 MNHEY, CDR2 SMNVEV (reference sequence). The germline V and J ends were trimmed by 3 bases and 5 bases, with 10 bases remaining between them. The CDR3 length is 13 residues.

This clonotype occurred many times. V gene TRBV20-1 combines with J gene TRBJ2-7; no clear D gene. Germline loops: CDR1 DFQATT, CDR2 SNEGSKA (reference sequence). The CDR3 sequence is 11 residues long. V was trimmed by 4 bases and J by 0 bases, leaving 4 bases between them. The CDR3 sequence: CSATTSYEQYF. The CDR3 nucleotides are TGCAGTGCTACGACCTCCTACGAGCAGTACTTC.

The chain couples TRBV6-6 to TRBJ1-5; D is perhaps TRBD1 (5 bases). Germline lookup yields CDR1 MNHNY and CDR2 SVGAGI (reference sequence). The CDR3 length is 15 residues. V was clipped by 6 bases and J by 0 bases, with 12 bases between them. CDR3 sequence: CASRYGHLSNQPQHF. CDR3 in DNA: TGTGCCAGCAGATACGGACACCTTAGCAATCAGCCCCAGCATTTT.

The chain uses TRBV27 and TRBJ1-5; D is undetermined. The CDR3 covers 14 residues. Trimming cost V 8 bases and J 0 bases, with 11 bases left between them. The germline V gene has CDR1 MNHEY and CDR2 SMNVEV (reference sequence). For the CDR3, the DNA is TGTGCCAGCGGGTCTGGGGATAGCAATCAGCCCCAGCATTTT. It yields the protein CASGSGDSNQPQHF.

This clonotype appeared many times. The chain combines TRBV14 with TRBJ2-1; a weak D match, TRBD2 (7 bases). Trimming took 8 bases from V and 7 from J, leaving 15 bases between them. The CDR3 contains 13 residues. The germline CDR1 and CDR2 sequences are SGHDN and FVKESK. The CDR3: CASGRRGGNEQFF. DNA for the CDR3: TGTGCCAGCGGCCGTAGGGGGGGAAATGAGCAGTTCTTC.

This clonotype was picked up a small number of times. The rearrangement joins TRBV12-3 or TRBV12-4 to TRBJ2-3; D may be TRBD1 (5 bases). There are 13 residues in the CDR3. Trimming removed 8 bases at V and 4 bases at J, with 13 bases between. CDR3 amino acids: CASYLAGSDTQYF. CDR3 nucleotide sequence: TGTGCCAGCTATTTGGCAGGGTCAGATACGCAGTATTTT.

This clonotype was recorded a few times. This chain links TRBV5-1 with TRBJ2-1, with D perhaps matching TRBD1 or TRBD2 (6 bases each). Germline CDR1 reads SGHRS; CDR2 reads YFSETQ. The CDR3 loop spans 15 amino acids. The germline V and J ends were trimmed by 4 bases and 6 bases, with 17 bases remaining between them. CDR3 residues: CASSPGARRGNEQFF. The CDR3 DNA reads TGCGCCAGCAGCCCGGGGGCCCGGAGGGGCAATGAGCAGTTCTTC.

The chain joins TRBV9 to TRBJ2-3, with D perhaps TRBD1 or TRBD2 (5 bases each). The CDR3 length is 16 residues. Germline assignment: CDR1 SGDLS and CDR2 YYNGEE. V was cut by 3 bases and J by 0 bases, with 14 bases left in between. The CDR3 here is CASSGTRDPSTDTQYF. The CDR3 DNA follows: TGTGCCAGCAGCGGGACCCGGGACCCCAGCACAGATACGCAGTATTTT.